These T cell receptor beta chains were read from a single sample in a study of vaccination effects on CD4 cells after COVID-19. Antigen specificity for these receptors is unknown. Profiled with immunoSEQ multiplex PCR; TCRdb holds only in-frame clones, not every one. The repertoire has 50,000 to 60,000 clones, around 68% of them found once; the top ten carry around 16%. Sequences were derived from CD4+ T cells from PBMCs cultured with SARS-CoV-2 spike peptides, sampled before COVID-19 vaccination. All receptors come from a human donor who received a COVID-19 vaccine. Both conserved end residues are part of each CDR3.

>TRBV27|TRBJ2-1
CASCTLGVYNEQFF
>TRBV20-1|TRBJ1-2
CSASETPSYGYTF
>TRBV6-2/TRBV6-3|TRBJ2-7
CASSRQGSPTYEQYF
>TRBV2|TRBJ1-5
CASGTVSNQPQHF
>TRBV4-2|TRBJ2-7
CASSQDPGSEYEQYF
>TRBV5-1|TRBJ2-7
CASSYGDREVNEQYF
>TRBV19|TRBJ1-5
CASSPGPQREPQHF
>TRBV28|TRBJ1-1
CASSYLNRAAGAEAFF
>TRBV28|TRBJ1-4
CASSQTGVTNEKLFF
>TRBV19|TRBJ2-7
CASGKTSGRIEQYF
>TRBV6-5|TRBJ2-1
CASSYSRVYNEQFF
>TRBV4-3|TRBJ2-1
CASSQLPGGGGEQFF
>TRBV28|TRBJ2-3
CASSLSASSTDTQYF
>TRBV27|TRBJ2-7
CASSLSPSSENSYEQYF
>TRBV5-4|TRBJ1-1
CASSPGVLNTEAFF
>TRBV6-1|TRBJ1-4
CASSDDRGGEKLFF
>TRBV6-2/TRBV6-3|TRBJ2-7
CASSRTPYEQYF
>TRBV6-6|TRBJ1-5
CASSYSGQGAGQPQHF
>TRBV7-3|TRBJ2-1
CASSRNGQSTSNEQFF
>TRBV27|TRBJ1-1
CASSLLGGGNTEAFF
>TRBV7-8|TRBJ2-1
CASSLRLAGGENLYNEQFF
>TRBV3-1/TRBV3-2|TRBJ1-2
CASSQGPGRYGYTF
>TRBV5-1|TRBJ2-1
CASSLTLAGGGDEQFF